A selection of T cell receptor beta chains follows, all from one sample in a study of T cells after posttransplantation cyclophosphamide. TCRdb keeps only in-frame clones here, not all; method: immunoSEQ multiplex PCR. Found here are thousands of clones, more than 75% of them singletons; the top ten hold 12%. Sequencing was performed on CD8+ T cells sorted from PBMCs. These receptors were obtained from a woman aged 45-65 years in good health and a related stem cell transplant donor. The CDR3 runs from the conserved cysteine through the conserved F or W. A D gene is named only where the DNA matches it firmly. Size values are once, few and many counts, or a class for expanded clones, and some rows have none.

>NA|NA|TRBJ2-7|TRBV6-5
TGTGCCAGCAGTTACGGGGCGCGGTACGAGCAGTACTTC
CASSYGARYEQYF
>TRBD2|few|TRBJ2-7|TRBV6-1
TGTGCCAGCAGTGAAGGACTAGCGGGCTCCTACGAGCAGTACTTC
CASSEGLAGSYEQYF
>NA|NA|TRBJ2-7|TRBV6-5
TGTGCCACCACCGTTAGGGGGACGGAGCAGTACTTC
CATTVRGTEQYF
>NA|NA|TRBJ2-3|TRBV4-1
TGCGCCAGCAGCCAAGATCTGGCGGCAAACACAGATACGCAGTATTTT
CASSQDLAANTDTQYF
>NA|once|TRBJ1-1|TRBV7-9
TGTGCCAGCAGCCAAGACAGGTACACTGAAGCTTTCTTT
CASSQDRYTEAFF
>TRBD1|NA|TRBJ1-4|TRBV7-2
TGTGCCAGCAGGACCGAAGGGGGCGGCTTAAATGAAAAACTGTTTTTT
CASRTEGGGLNEKLFF
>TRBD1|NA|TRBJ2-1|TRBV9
TGTGCCAGCAGCGGAACGGGACAGGGGGATAATGAGCAGTTCTTC
CASSGTGQGDNEQFF
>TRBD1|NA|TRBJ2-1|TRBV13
TGTGCCAGCAGCACCAGGACAGGGGCGTTCGGTGAGCAGTTCTTC
CASSTRTGAFGEQFF
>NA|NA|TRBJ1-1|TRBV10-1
TGCGCCAGCAGAGACAGCTCGAACACTGAAGCTTTCTTT
CASRDSSNTEAFF
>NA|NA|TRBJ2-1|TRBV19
TGTGCCAGTAGTATAGGGGACACCTACAATGAGCAGTTCTTC
CASSIGDTYNEQFF
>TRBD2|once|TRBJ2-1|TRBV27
TGTGCCAGCAGTTCGGTCACATCGACTAGCGGCTTCTACAATGAGCAGTTCTTC
CASSSVTSTSGFYNEQFF
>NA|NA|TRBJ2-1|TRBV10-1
TGCGCCAGCAGTCCGACGGCAACTAGGGAAAATGAGCAGTTCTTC
CASSPTATRENEQFF
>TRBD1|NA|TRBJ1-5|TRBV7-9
TGTGCCAGCAGCTCTACCGGGACAGGGGCCCAGCCCCAGCATTTT
CASSSTGTGAQPQHF
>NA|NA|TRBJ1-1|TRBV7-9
TGTGCCAGCAGCTCCCAGGGTGTCGACACTGAAGCTTTCTTT
CASSSQGVDTEAFF
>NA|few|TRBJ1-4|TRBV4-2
TGTGCCAGCAGCTCGTGGGGAGTTGATGAAAAACTGTTTTTT
CASSSWGVDEKLFF
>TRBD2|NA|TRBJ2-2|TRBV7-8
TGTGCCAGCAGCTCCCCGGCGGGGGGCACCGGGGAGCTGTTTTTT
CASSSPAGGTGELFF
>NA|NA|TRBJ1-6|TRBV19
TGTGCCAGTAGTCCGTATCAGGGGTCAAATTCACCCCTCCACTTT
CASSPYQGSNSPLHF
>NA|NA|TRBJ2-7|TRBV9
TGTGCCAGCAGCCCACCACAGGGTTCCTACGAGCAGTACTTC
CASSPPQGSYEQYF
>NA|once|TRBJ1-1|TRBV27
TGTGCCAGCAGTTTATACCCAGGGCTCACTGAAGCTTTCTTT
CASSLYPGLTEAFF
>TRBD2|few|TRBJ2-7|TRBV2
TGTGCCAGCAGGGCGGGGGAGCCCTACGAGCAGTACTTC
CASRAGEPYEQYF
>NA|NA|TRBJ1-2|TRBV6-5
TGTGCTTGCGGGCCGGTTAAGGGGGACTATGGCTACACCTTC
CACGPVKGDYGYTF
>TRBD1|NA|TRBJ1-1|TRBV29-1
TGCAGCGTCGAACGCCGGGACAGGAGATTTCGATCCGAAGCTTTCTTT
CSVERRDRRFRSEAFF
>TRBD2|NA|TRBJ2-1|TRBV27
TGTGCCAGCAGTACCATCGGGGGGAATGAGCAGTTCTTC
CASSTIGGNEQFF
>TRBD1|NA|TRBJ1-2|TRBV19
TGTGCCAGTAGTATAATGGGGACAGATAACTATGGCTACACCTTC
CASSIMGTDNYGYTF
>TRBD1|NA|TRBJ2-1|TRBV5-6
TGTGCCAGCAGCTTCCCGCAGACAGGGGGCAAAAATGAGCAGTTCTTC
CASSFPQTGGKNEQFF
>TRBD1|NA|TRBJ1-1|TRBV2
TGTGCCAGAGGGACAGCGAACACTGAAGCTTTCTTT
CARGTANTEAFF
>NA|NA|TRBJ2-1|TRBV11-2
TGTGCCAGCAGCTTAGCCATGTACAATGAGCAGTTCTTC
CASSLAMYNEQFF
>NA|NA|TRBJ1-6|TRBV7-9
TGTGCCAGCAGCCGCAGGGACTATAATTCACCCCTCCACTTT
CASSRRDYNSPLHF
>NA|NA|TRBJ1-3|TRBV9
TGTGCCAGCAAAGACGACACTTCCCCTGGAAACACCATATATTTT
CASKDDTSPGNTIYF
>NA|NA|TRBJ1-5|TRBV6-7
TGTGCCAGCAGTTACTCCCTACAGGGCTCGGGGCAGCCCCAGCATTTT
CASSYSLQGSGQPQHF
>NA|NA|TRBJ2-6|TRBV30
TGTGCCTGGAGTGAGGACATTGGGGCCAACGTCCTGACTTTC
CAWSEDIGANVLTF
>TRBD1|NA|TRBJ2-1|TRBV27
TGTGCCAGCAGCCCCGGGACAGGCTACAATGAGCAGTTCTTC
CASSPGTGYNEQFF
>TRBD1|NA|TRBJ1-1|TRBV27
TGTGCCAGCAGTATCACGACAGGGGGGACTGAAGCTTTCTTT
CASSITTGGTEAFF
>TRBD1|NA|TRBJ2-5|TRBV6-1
TGTGCCAGCAGTGAGACTTCCGGGACAGGGTCGGAGACCCAGTACTTC
CASSETSGTGSETQYF
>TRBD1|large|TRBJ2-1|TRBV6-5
TGTGCCAGCAGTTTGGGACAGCCAGCGCGAGATGAGCAGTTCTTC
CASSLGQPARDEQFF
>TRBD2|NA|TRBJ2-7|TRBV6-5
TGTGCCAGCAGTTACGGAATAGCGGGGCCCTTCGAGCAGTACTTC
CASSYGIAGPFEQYF
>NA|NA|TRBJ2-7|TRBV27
TGTGCCAGCACCACAAGCTCCTACGAGCAGTACTTC
CASTTSSYEQYF
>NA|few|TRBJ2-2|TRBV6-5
TGTGCCAGCAGCCTCAACACCGGGGAGCTGTTTTTT
CASSLNTGELFF
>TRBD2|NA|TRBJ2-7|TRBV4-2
TGTGCCAGCAGCCAAGGGGGGGGACCGGCCTACGAGCAGTACTTC
CASSQGGGPAYEQYF
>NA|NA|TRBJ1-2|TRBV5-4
TGTGCCAGCAGCGAGGACAGAGGATATGGCTACACCTTC
CASSEDRGYGYTF
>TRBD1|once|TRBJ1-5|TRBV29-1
TGCAGCGTTTCTTCCGGGACAGGGGTCAGTCAGCCCCAGCATTTT
CSVSSGTGVSQPQHF
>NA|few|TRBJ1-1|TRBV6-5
TGTGCCAGCAGCCGAGCCATGGGAGGAACTGAAGCTTTCTTT
CASSRAMGGTEAFF
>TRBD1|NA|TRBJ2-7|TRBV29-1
TGCAGCATTCGGACAGGGGAGGCCTACGAGCAGTACTTC
CSIRTGEAYEQYF
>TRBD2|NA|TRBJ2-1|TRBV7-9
TGTGCCAGCAGCAAGGGGACTAGCGGGAGTTGGTACAATGAGCAGTTCTTC
CASSKGTSGSWYNEQFF
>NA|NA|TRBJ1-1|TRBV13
TGTGCCAGCGGGGGGGACTCCGACACTGAAGCTTTCTTT
CASGGDSDTEAFF